The 26 T cell receptor beta chains below come from one sample, sequenced in a study of technical replicates of blood from a few donors. Sequencing was performed with immunoSEQ multiplex PCR; in TCRdb, only in-frame clones are kept and a portion is missing. Of fewer than 85,000 clones in the sample, over 90% were seen once. Sequencing input: PBMCs. The receptors come from a human donor in good health. Some clones in this sample may be carry-over from other donors' samples.

This chain uses TRBV7-3 with TRBJ2-7; 15 bases agree with TRBD2. The CDR3 is 13 residues long. Germline lookup yields CDR1 SGHTA and CDR2 FQGTGA. V lost 6 bases, J lost 13 bases, and 7 bases stayed unmatched. The CDR3 reads CASRGLAGGLSYF. CDR3 nucleotides: TGTGCCAGCAGGGGACTAGCGGGAGGATTGTCTTACTTC.

This clone was picked up one time. Here the CDR3 DNA reads TGTGCCAGCAGCGCCACAGGGCTTAGCAATCAGCCCCAGCATTTT. Protein sequence: CASSATGLSNQPQHF. V gene TRBV6-6 combines with J gene TRBJ1-5; D is perhaps TRBD1 (6 bases). Germline V gene data show CDR1 as MNHNY and CDR2 as SVGAGI (reference sequence). The V end was cut by 6 bases, the J end by 0 bases, with 12 bases between. CDR3 size: 15 residues.

The V gene is TRBV18, the J gene TRBJ1-2; TRBD1 agrees at 7 bases. CDR3 length equals 17 residues. The germline V gene has CDR1 KGHSH and CDR2 LQKENI. V lost 0 bases, J lost 4 bases, and 11 bases stayed unmatched. CDR3 loop: CASSPPALQDRTYGYTF. Here the CDR3 DNA reads TGTGCCAGCTCACCACCGGCACTTCAGGACAGGACCTATGGCTACACCTTC.

The chain joins TRBV19 to TRBJ1-5; TRBD1 aligns across 9 bases. Trimming took 6 bases from V and 2 from J; bases not matched to a gene: 11. The germline V gene has CDR1 LNHDA and CDR2 SQIVND (reference sequence). The CDR3 length is 17 residues. The CDR3 sequence is CASSLTQGAKGNQPQHF. CDR3 bases: TGTGCCAGTAGCCTTACACAGGGGGCGAAGGGCAATCAGCCCCAGCATTTT.

This clone occurred once. J is TRBJ2-7 and V is TRBV6-6, with D possibly TRBD2 on 5 matching bases. The germline V gene encodes CDR1 MNHNY and CDR2 SVGAGI (reference sequence). The CDR3 contains 14 residues. Trimming left V 6 bases short and J 6 bases short, with 18 bases between. Written as DNA, the CDR3 is TGTGCCAGCAGCAATCACATCGTAGGAGGCGAGCAGTACTTC. Translated: CASSNHIVGGEQYF.

Many counts were recorded for this clone. V and J are TRBV19 and TRBJ1-5, with D possibly being TRBD1 (5 bases). The CDR3 contains 13 residues. V lost 5 bases and J 4 bases, leaving 9 bases between the germline ends. Germline values: CDR1 LNHDA, CDR2 SQIVND (reference sequence). This CDR3 is CASSWTRNQPQHF. The CDR3 nucleotides are TGTGCCAGTAGTTGGACAAGAAATCAGCCCCAGCATTTT.

There are a few counts of this clone. V gene TRBV4-2 combines with J gene TRBJ1-5; the D gene is possibly TRBD1 (5 bases). V dropped 3 bases and J dropped 4 bases, with 16 bases sitting between them. The CDR3 extends over 16 amino acids. Germline-derived CDR1 and CDR2 are LGHNA and YNFKEQ. The CDR3 loop reads CASSQNQGGNNQPQHF. CDR3 sequence (DNA): TGTGCCAGCAGCCAGAACCAGGGTGGTAATAATCAGCCCCAGCATTTT.

V is TRBV6-5 and J is TRBJ2-3; 7 bases are shared with TRBD2. Germline-derived CDR1 and CDR2 are MNHEY and SVGAGI. The junction had 4 bases not matched to a gene; V was cut back by 7 bases and J by 6 bases. The CDR3 is 12 residues long. CDR3 residues: CASNSGPDTQYF. CDR3 bases: TGTGCCAGCAATAGCGGGCCCGATACGCAGTATTTT.

The chain joins TRBV4-2 to TRBJ1-6; 8 bases are shared with TRBD1. Germline CDR1 LGHNA, CDR2 YNFKEQ. CDR3 length: 22 amino acids. Trimming removed 0 bases from V and 0 bases from J; junction bases left unmatched: 16. CDR3 sequence reads: CASSQDQYRGSSPRSYNSPLHF. The CDR3 region has the DNA TGTGCCAGCAGCCAAGATCAGTACAGGGGGTCCTCACCTCGCTCCTATAATTCACCCCTCCACTTT.

This chain uses TRBV10-3 with TRBJ2-3; D might be TRBD1 (6 bases). CDR3 length equals 15 residues. Trimming cost V 6 bases and J 0 bases, with 13 bases left between them. The germline gives CDR1 ENHRY, CDR2 SYGVKD. DNA for the CDR3: TGTGCCATCAGCCGGGACACCTCTAGCACAGATACGCAGTATTTT. It is translated as CAISRDTSSTDTQYF.

The chain links TRBV5-6 to TRBJ1-5; perhaps TRBD1 as D (5 bases). The CDR3 covers 15 residues. The germline gives CDR1 SGHDT, CDR2 YYEEEE. Trimming pared 4 bases from V and 3 bases from J, leaving 14 bases between. The CDR3 nucleotides are TGTGCCAGCAGCACCCGTCCGGGGGACAATCAGCCCCAGCATTTT. It translates to CASSTRPGDNQPQHF.

This clone is a singleton in its sample. The chain is built from TRBV5-1 and TRBJ2-7; D might be TRBD1 (6 bases). This CDR3 contains 12 residues. V was trimmed by 3 bases and J by 3 bases, leaving 7 bases between them. Looked up from germline, CDR1 is SGHRS and CDR2 is YFSETQ. The CDR3 DNA reads as TGCGCCAGCAGCTCGGACAGCTACGAGCAGTACTTC. Protein: CASSSDSYEQYF.

V is TRBV5-1 and J is TRBJ2-7, with 7 positions matching TRBD1. The CDR3 consists of 16 residues. Germline V lookup: CDR1 SGHRS, CDR2 YFSETQ. Losses at the gene ends were 1 base for V and 0 bases for J; bases not matched to a gene: 7. This CDR3 reads CASSLWVTGSSYEQYF. CDR3 sequence (DNA): TGCGCCAGCAGCTTGTGGGTGACAGGGAGCTCCTACGAGCAGTACTTC.

The chain joins TRBV18 to TRBJ1-1; a possible D gene is TRBD1 (6 bases). Trimming left V 0 bases short and J 11 bases short, with 13 bases between. The CDR3 is made up of 13 amino acids. Per the germline V gene, CDR1 is KGHSH and CDR2 is LQKENI. The DNA for the CDR3 is TGTGCCAGCTCACCACCGAAGGGGGTTGAGGCTTTCTTT. As protein: CASSPPKGVEAFF.

The chain employs TRBV6-5 and TRBJ1-5, with 7 bases identical to TRBD1. Per the germline V gene, CDR1 is MNHEY and CDR2 is SVGAGI. CDR3 length equals 14 residues. V lost 0 bases to trimming and J lost 7 bases; unmatched junction nucleotides: 3. CDR3 sequence: CASSYSTGRQPQHF. CDR3 bases: TGTGCCAGCAGTTACTCGACAGGGCGACAGCCCCAGCATTTT.

V gene TRBV19 combines with J gene TRBJ2-7; tentative D call: TRBD1 (5 bases). V gave up 6 bases and J gave up 2 bases, with 14 bases separating them. Germline assignment: CDR1 LNHDA and CDR2 SQIVND (reference sequence). This CDR3 comprises 14 residues. The CDR3 is CASSPSGPTYEQYF. The CDR3 DNA is TGTGCCAGTAGCCCCTCAGGGCCTACCTACGAGCAGTACTTC.

The chain is built from TRBV6-5 and TRBJ2-7; 11 bases fit TRBD2. The ends lost 0 bases at V and 2 bases at J; junction bases unmatched: 0. CDR1 and CDR2 from the germline V gene are MNHEY and SVGAGI. The CDR3 contains 15 residues. This CDR3 reads CASSYSLAGAYEQYF. In DNA form, the CDR3 reads TGTGCCAGCAGTTACTCACTAGCGGGGGCCTACGAGCAGTACTTC.

The genes are TRBV7-6 and TRBJ2-5; D gene ambiguous. The CDR3 length is 14 residues. Deletions cut 7 bases from V and 2 bases from J, with 14 bases between. Germline CDR1 reads SGHVS; CDR2 reads FNYEAQ. The CDR3 DNA follows: TGTGCCAGCACCGCAGGCAGGCGACAAGAGACCCAGTACTTC. Its translation is CASTAGRRQETQYF.

V is TRBV5-6 and J is TRBJ2-1; 9 bases map to TRBD1. The CDR3 is 17 residues long. With V trimmed by 5 bases and J by 4 bases, 13 bases remained unmatched. Germline loops: CDR1 SGHDT, CDR2 YYEEEE. The CDR3 here is CASSFFEGTGLYNEQFF. Here the CDR3 DNA reads TGTGCCAGCAGTTTTTTTGAGGGGACAGGGTTGTACAATGAGCAGTTCTTC.

The V gene is TRBV7-2, the J gene TRBJ1-5; D is uncertain. V was pared by 3 bases and J by 4 bases, with 4 bases between. Germline-derived CDR1 and CDR2 are SGHTA and FQGNSA. The CDR3 covers 12 residues. In DNA form, the CDR3 reads TGTGCCAGCAGCTTCAGTAATCAGCCCCAGCATTTT. Its translation: CASSFSNQPQHF.

This clone was found a few times. The V gene is TRBV4-1, the J gene TRBJ1-3; D may be TRBD1 (6 bases). Germline V gene lookup returns CDR1 MGHRA and CDR2 YSYEKL. V was cut by 1 base and J by 0 bases, with 10 bases left in between. The CDR3 length is 16 residues. The CDR3 protein is CASSQAGTPSGNTIYF. Written as DNA, the CDR3 is TGCGCCAGCAGCCAAGCAGGGACACCCTCTGGAAACACCATATATTTT.

The V and J genes are TRBV4-1 and TRBJ1-5; TRBD1 matches at 9 bases. Germline CDR1 MGHRA, CDR2 YSYEKL. This CDR3 has 19 amino acids. V shed 2 bases, J shed 4 bases, and the junction held 15 bases outside the gene matches. This chain's CDR3 is CASSQWVNVGQGGNQPQHF. The CDR3 bases are TGCGCCAGCAGCCAATGGGTTAATGTGGGACAGGGAGGGAATCAGCCCCAGCATTTT.

In this sample, this clone turned up once. This sequence joins TRBV7-9 and TRBJ2-3; 15 positions match TRBD2. There are 15 residues in the CDR3. Trimming took 5 bases from V and 7 from J; bases not matched to a gene: 4. CDR1 is SEHNR and CDR2 is FQNEAQ in the germline V gene (reference sequence). The CDR3 region is CASSRTSGGAYTQYF. CDR3 bases: TGTGCCAGCAGCAGGACTAGCGGGGGGGCTTATACGCAGTATTTT.

The V call is TRBV7-2, the J call TRBJ2-7; D unclear. V lost 1 base, J lost 0 bases, and 7 bases lay in between. The CDR3 spans 14 residues. Germline V gene sequence: CDR1 SGHTA, CDR2 FQGNSA. The CDR3 region has the DNA TGTGCCAGCAGCTTAGATTATAGCTCCTACGAGCAGTACTTC. Amino acids: CASSLDYSSYEQYF.

CDR3 coding DNA: TGTGCCAGCAGCTCCCCGACTAGCCTCGATGAGCAGTTCTTC. This sequence encodes CASSSPTSLDEQFF. This chain joins TRBV7-9 and TRBJ2-1, with 7 bases identical to TRBD2. The ends lost 4 bases at V and 8 bases at J; junction bases unmatched: 8. The CDR3 contains 14 residues. The germline V gene encodes CDR1 SEHNR and CDR2 FQNEAQ (reference sequence).

This chain uses TRBV7-6 with TRBJ2-7, with TRBD2 identical over 8 bases. Unmatched junction bases numbered 15, after V lost 5 bases and J lost 6 bases. CDR1 is SGHVS, CDR2 FNYEAQ, per germline. This CDR3 has 16 residues. CDR3 sequence reads: CASSPNSGGGPLEQYF. In DNA form, the CDR3 reads TGTGCCAGCAGCCCCAACTCCGGGGGGGGGCCACTCGAGCAGTACTTC.